The next 28 T cell receptor beta chains were all read from a single sample in a study of glioma-infiltrating T cells. The iRepertoire nested amplicon-rescue multiplex PCR amplified TCR alpha and beta CDR3s from RNA. Using its own MiXCR run on the multiplex PCR reads, TCRdb lists one record per CDR3 protein. The table records 150,000 to 200,000 distinct CDR3 sequences, around 32% of them present only once. The specimen was glioma tissue, nonneoplastic brain tissue, or PBMCs (not recorded which). The receptors were sampled from a human donor with low-grade glioma or glioblastoma, undergoing nonglioma brain surgery, or in good health (not recorded which).

This clonotype was seen at least ten times. This chain's CDR3 is CASSLGQASNTEAFF. The CDR3 bases are TGCGCCAGCAGCCTAGGACAGGCTTCGAACACTGAAGCTTTCTTT. The gene calls are TRBV4-1 and TRBJ1-1; 7 nucleotides line up with TRBD1. Germline V CDR1 and CDR2: MGHRA, YSYEKL. V shed 4 bases and J 1 base; nucleotides not matched to a gene: 6. The CDR3 is made up of 15 amino acids.

This clonotype was seen many times. The V and J genes are TRBV27 and TRBJ2-1, with D perhaps matching TRBD1 (6 bases). Trimming took off 3 bases at V and 5 bases at J, with 17 bases between the two ends. The CDR3 spans 16 residues. Germline V CDR1 and CDR2: MNHEY, SMNVEV (reference sequence). The CDR3 sequence: CASSFPQGAGNNEQFF. In DNA form, the CDR3 reads TGTGCCAGCAGTTTTCCACAGGGAGCCGGGAACAATGAGCAGTTCTTC.

This clonotype was recorded a few times. The chain has TRBV19 and TRBJ2-1, with TRBD1 identical over 7 bases. The germline gives CDR1 LNHDA, CDR2 SQIVND (reference sequence). V shed 2 bases, J shed 3 bases, and the junction held 7 bases outside the gene matches. The CDR3 extends over 16 amino acids. CDR3 in DNA: TGTGCCAGTAGTATATCGGTCACAGGGGTCTACAATGAGCAGTTCTTC. This sequence encodes CASSISVTGVYNEQFF.

The chain links TRBV10-3 to TRBJ2-1, with 10 bases lining up with TRBD2. Germline V gene data show CDR1 as ENHRY and CDR2 as SYGVKD. There are 14 residues in the CDR3. The junction had 10 bases not matched to a gene; V was cut back by 10 bases and J by 7 bases. The CDR3 DNA reads TGTGCCACCAGAGCTAGCGGGGGTGGGAATGAGCAGTTCTTC. The encoded protein is CATRASGGGNEQFF.

The table lists this clonotype with a few counts. The genes are TRBV6-4 and TRBJ2-1; D is perhaps TRBD2 (6 bases). V shed 4 bases and J shed 5 bases, with 18 bases lying between them. Germline values: CDR1 MRHNA, CDR2 SNTAGT. CDR3 length equals 16 residues. The CDR3 region has the DNA TGTGCCAGCAGTGCCGTCCCGGGCGGGGATGACAATGAGCAGTTCTTC. As protein: CASSAVPGGDDNEQFF.

The chain combines TRBV7-8 with TRBJ2-7; D is undetermined. This CDR3 has 14 amino acids. The germline V and J ends were trimmed by 6 bases and 0 bases, with 12 bases remaining between them. In germline, CDR1 is SGHVS, CDR2 FQNEAQ. The CDR3 reads CASSRMSDSYEQYF. In nucleotides, the CDR3 is TGTGCCAGCAGTCGGATGTCGGACTCCTACGAGCAGTACTTC. The full variable domain, completed using reference TRBV7-8 and TRBJ2-7, is GAGVSQSPRYKVAKRGQDVALRCDPISGHVSLFWYQQALGQGPEFLTYFQNEAQLDKSGLPSDRFFAERPEGSVSTLKIQRTQQEDSAVYLCASSRMSDSYEQYFGPGTRLTVT.

This clonotype was observed at least ten times. The chain has TRBV4-3 and TRBJ2-3, with 12 bases fitting TRBD2. Trimming removed 4 bases from V and 4 bases from J; junction bases left unmatched: 3. The CDR3 covers 15 residues. Germline values: CDR1 LGHNA, CDR2 YSLEER. CDR3 DNA: TGCGCCAGCAGCCCCCTAGCGGGAGGGCCAGATACGCAGTATTTT. This gives the protein CASSPLAGGPDTQYF.

Many counts were recorded for this clonotype. The rearrangement uses TRBV10-2 and TRBJ1-2; the match to TRBD1 covers 8 bases. CDR1 and CDR2 from the germline V gene are WSHSY and SAAADI. The CDR3 is 15 residues long. With 2 bases clipped from V and 4 bases from J, the junction kept 6 bases outside the gene matches. CDR3 coding DNA: TGCGCCAGCAGTGAGGCGGGACAGGCGGGCTATGGCTACACCTTC. It specifies CASSEAGQAGYGYTF.

The chain has TRBV5-1 and TRBJ2-3; 13 bases are a match to TRBD2. The V and J ends lost 5 bases and 6 bases, in that order; junction bases with no gene match: 15. The CDR3 loop spans 18 amino acids. The germline V gene has CDR1 SGHRS and CDR2 YFSETQ. CDR3 sequence: CASSRRTSGSGVGDTQYF. The CDR3 nucleotides are TGCGCCAGCAGTCGAAGGACTAGCGGGAGTGGCGTGGGGGATACGCAGTATTTT.

This clonotype was counted at least ten times. The rearrangement links TRBV27 to TRBJ2-7; D possibly uses TRBD1 or TRBD2 (5 bases each). V lost 4 bases to trimming and J lost 2 bases, with 12 bases between them. There are 14 residues in the CDR3. From germline, CDR1 is MNHEY and CDR2 SMNVEV (reference sequence). CDR3 bases: TGTGCCAGCAGTTCCGGGACCCATCCCTACGAGCAGTACTTC. Translating it yields CASSSGTHPYEQYF.

V is TRBV7-3 and J is TRBJ2-4; no firm D call. Per the germline V gene, CDR1 is SGHTA and CDR2 is FQGTGA. The CDR3 extends over 13 amino acids. V was trimmed by 3 bases and J by 7 bases, leaving 10 bases between them. The CDR3 loop reads CASSLRSQNIQYF. CDR3 nucleotides: TGTGCCAGCAGCTTGAGGAGTCAGAACATTCAGTACTTC.

This clonotype was seen many times. The J gene is TRBJ1-1, the V gene TRBV7-2, with D possibly being TRBD1 (5 bases). V was trimmed by 2 bases and J by 4 bases, leaving 14 bases between them. This CDR3 has 15 amino acids. Germline V CDR1 and CDR2: SGHTA, FQGNSA. The CDR3 sequence: CASSLHGGGPTEAFF. The CDR3, as DNA: TGTGCCAGCAGCTTACATGGGGGAGGTCCCACTGAAGCTTTCTTT.

This clonotype has a handful of counts. The chain carries TRBV5-1 and TRBJ2-7, with 14 nucleotides matching TRBD2. After removal of 3 bases from V and 12 bases from J, the junction contained 11 bases not matched to a gene. Germline V lookup: CDR1 SGHRS, CDR2 YFSETQ. The CDR3 totals 15 residues. The CDR3 coding sequence is TGCGCCAGCAGCTCCGACCCAGGGACTAGCGGGAGCGTGTACTTC. Translated: CASSSDPGTSGSVYF.

The chain combines TRBV19 with TRBJ2-1, with TRBD2 matching over 7 bases. The CDR3 loop spans 14 amino acids. CDR1 and CDR2 from the germline V gene are LNHDA and SQIVND (reference sequence). V trimming: 1 base; J trimming: 12 bases; junction bases outside the gene matches: 9. The CDR3 is CASSIGTRPPGQFF. For the CDR3, the DNA is TGTGCCAGTAGTATAGGGACTAGGCCTCCAGGGCAGTTCTTC.

On this clonotype: It may be a read error: a sequence one base away is much more abundant. This chain links TRBV19 with TRBJ1-3; D possibly corresponds to TRBD1 (5 bases). V was trimmed by 5 bases and J by 4 bases, leaving 15 bases between them. This CDR3 contains 15 residues. Germline assignment: CDR1 LNHDA and CDR2 SQIVND (reference sequence). CDR3 sequence: CASSATVNDGNTIYF. CDR3 DNA: TGTGCCAGTAGTGCGACAGTGAACGACGGAAACACCATATATTTT.

In this sample, this clonotype turned up many times. This chain links TRBV6-1 with TRBJ2-7; the D is unclear. This CDR3 spans 13 amino acids. V was clipped by 5 bases and J by 0 bases, with 8 bases between them. Germline assignment: CDR1 MNHNS and CDR2 SASEGT. The CDR3 region has the DNA TGTGCCAGCAGTTTGACATACTCCTACGAGCAGTACTTC. It is translated as CASSLTYSYEQYF.

This rearrangement joins TRBV5-4 to TRBJ1-3, with D unresolved. V was clipped by 4 bases and J by 0 bases, with 5 bases between them. CDR3 length equals 13 residues. CDR1 and CDR2 from the germline V gene are SGHNT and YYREEE (reference sequence). The CDR3 bases are TGTGCCAGCAGCCGTAGCTCTGGAAACACCATATATTTT. Translating it yields CASSRSSGNTIYF.

Worth noting for this clonotype: A much larger clone sits a single nucleotide away, making a read error possible. The chain has TRBV27 and TRBJ2-5; D may correspond to TRBD1 or TRBD2 (5 bases each). Germline loops: CDR1 MNHEY, CDR2 SMNVEV (reference sequence). The length of the CDR3 is 15 residues. The CDR3 nucleotides are TGCGCCAGCAGCCAAGGACGGGACGCAGGGGAGACCCAGTACTTC. It yields the protein CASSQGRDAGETQYF.

The chain joins TRBV2 to TRBJ1-4; 11 bases match TRBD1. This CDR3 spans 18 amino acids. After removal of 6 bases from V and 4 bases from J, the junction contained 13 bases not matched to a gene. Germline CDR1 and CDR2: SNHLY and FYNNEI. This CDR3 is CASSLPGQGGNYNEKLFF. CDR3 coding DNA: TGTGCCAGCAGCCTCCCGGGACAGGGGGGAAACTATAATGAAAAACTGTTTTTT. Drawing the rest from reference TRBV2 and TRBJ1-4, the complete variable domain is EPEVTQTPSHQVTQMGQEVILRCVPISNHLYFYWYRQILGQKVEFLVSFYNNEISEKSEIFDDQFSVERPDGSNFTLKIRSTKLEDSAMYFCASSLPGQGGNYNEKLFFGSGTQLSVL.

This clonotype was recorded many times. The chain uses TRBV7-9 and TRBJ1-1; D remains unclear. This CDR3 contains 14 residues. V was cut by 5 bases and J by 4 bases, with 14 bases left in between. Germline V gene lookup returns CDR1 SEHNR and CDR2 FQNEAQ (reference sequence). This chain's CDR3 is CASSPHGGSTEAFF. The CDR3 DNA follows: TGTGCCAGCAGCCCCCACGGTGGGAGCACTGAAGCTTTCTTT.

This clonotype was counted ten times or more. V is TRBV6-1 and J is TRBJ1-2, with 7 nucleotides matching TRBD1. V gave up 5 bases and J gave up 8 bases; unmatched junction bases: 8. From germline, CDR1 is MNHNS and CDR2 SASEGT. This CDR3 region has 13 residues. In DNA, the CDR3 is TGTGCCAGCAGTTCGACAGGGATGTACGGCTACACCTTC. Residues: CASSSTGMYGYTF.

As regards this clonotype: The junction departs from germline at one end; a sequencing error may be responsible. The J gene is TRBJ1-5, the V gene TRBV7-8; D remains ambiguous. Germline values: CDR1 SGHVS, CDR2 FQNEAQ. The length of the CDR3 is 13 residues. Written as DNA, the CDR3 is TGTGCCAGCAGCTTAGGCCAGAATCAGCCCCACCATTTT. It encodes CASSLGQNQPHHF.

A note on this clonotype: This may come from a read error, since a much larger clone is one base off. The V gene is TRBV3-1, the J gene TRBJ2-5; maybe TRBD2 (6 bases). The CDR3 loop spans 16 amino acids. Germline V CDR1 and CDR2: LGHDT, YNNKEL (reference sequence). The V gene lost 2 bases and the J gene lost 5 bases, with 18 bases spanning the gap. CDR3 protein: CASSQRLEGVRETQYF. The CDR3 DNA reads as TGTGCCAGCAGCCAACGACTAGAGGGAGTACGCGAGACCCAGTACTTC.

This chain joins TRBV6-1 and TRBJ2-1; D is perhaps TRBD2 (6 bases). The length of the CDR3 is 16 residues. CDR1 is MNHNS, CDR2 SASEGT, per germline. Trimming shortened V by 5 bases and J by 4 bases, and 18 bases separated the two germline ends. Written as DNA, the CDR3 is TGTGCCAGCAGTCCCTCCGTGGCCGGGGGTTACAATGAGCAGTTCTTC. Translation: CASSPSVAGGYNEQFF.

The chain couples TRBV19 to TRBJ1-1, with 7 nucleotides matching TRBD1. This CDR3 has 13 amino acids. Germline CDR1 is LNHDA and CDR2 is SQIVND (reference sequence). Trimming cost V 7 bases and J 1 base; bases outside gene matches: 3. The CDR3 spells CASTQGTNTEAFF. DNA for the CDR3: TGTGCCAGTACACAGGGGACGAACACTGAAGCTTTCTTT.

With respect to this clonotype: This could be a read error, since a much larger clone is one nucleotide away. The gene calls are TRBV7-2 and TRBJ2-5; weak D call: TRBD2 (5 bases). V lost 2 bases to trimming and J lost 5 bases, with 9 bases between them. The germline V gene encodes CDR1 SGHTA and CDR2 FQGNSA. The CDR3 covers 13 residues. CDR3 sequence reads: CASSLRDWETQYF. The DNA of the CDR3 is TGTGCCAGCAGCTTACGGGATTGGGAGACCCAGTACTTC. The complete variable domain, with remaining parts taken from reference TRBV7-2 and TRBJ2-5, reads GAGVSQSPSNKVTEKGKDVELRCDPISGHTALYWYRQSLGQGLEFLIYFQGNSAPDKSGLPSDRFSAERTGGSVSTLTIQRTQQEDSAVYLCASSLRDWETQYFGPGTRLLVL.

This clonotype was observed at least ten times. This CDR3 reads CASSLETRETQYF. CDR3 coding DNA: TGTGCCAGCAGCTTGGAGACTAGGGAGACCCAGTACTTC. This chain links TRBV5-4 with TRBJ2-5; D is possibly TRBD2 (6 bases). The CDR3 length is 13 residues. Germline values: CDR1 SGHNT, CDR2 YYREEE (reference sequence). V lost 0 bases to trimming and J lost 5 bases, with 8 bases between them.

V is TRBV27 and J is TRBJ2-3; 7 bases match TRBD1. The CDR3 loop spans 15 amino acids. Germline trimming cut 11 bases from V and 0 bases from J; bases unmatched to any gene: 11. The germline gives CDR1 MNHEY, CDR2 SMNVEV (reference sequence). CDR3 protein: CAGILLQGSTDTQYF. The CDR3 bases are TGTGCCGGCATTTTGCTACAGGGGAGCACAGATACGCAGTATTTT.